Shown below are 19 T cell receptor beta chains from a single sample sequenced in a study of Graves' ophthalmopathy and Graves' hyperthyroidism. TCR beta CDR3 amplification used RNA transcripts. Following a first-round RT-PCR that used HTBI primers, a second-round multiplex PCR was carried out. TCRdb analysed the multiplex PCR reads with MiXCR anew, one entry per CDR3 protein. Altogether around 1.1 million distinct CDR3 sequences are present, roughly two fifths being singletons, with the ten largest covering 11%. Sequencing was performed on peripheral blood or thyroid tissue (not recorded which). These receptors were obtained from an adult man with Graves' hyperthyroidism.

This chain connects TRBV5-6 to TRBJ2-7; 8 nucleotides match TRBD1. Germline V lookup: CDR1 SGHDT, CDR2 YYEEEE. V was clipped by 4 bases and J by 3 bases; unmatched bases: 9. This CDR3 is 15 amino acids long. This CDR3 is CASSQNNRGDYEQYF. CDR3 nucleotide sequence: TGTGCCAGCAGCCAGAACAACAGGGGGGACTACGAGCAGTACTTC.

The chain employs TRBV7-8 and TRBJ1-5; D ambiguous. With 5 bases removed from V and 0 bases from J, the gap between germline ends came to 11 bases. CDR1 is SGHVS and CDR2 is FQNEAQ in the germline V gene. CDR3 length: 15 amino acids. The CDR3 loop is CASSQGWDSNQPQHF. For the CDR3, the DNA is TGTGCCAGCAGCCAAGGGTGGGATAGCAATCAGCCCCAGCATTTT.

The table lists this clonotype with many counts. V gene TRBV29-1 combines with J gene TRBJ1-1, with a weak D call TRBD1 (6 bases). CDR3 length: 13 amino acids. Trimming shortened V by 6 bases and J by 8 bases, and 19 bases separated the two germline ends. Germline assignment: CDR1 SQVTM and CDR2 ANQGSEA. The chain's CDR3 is CSVSEMGGEEAFF. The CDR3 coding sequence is TGCAGCGTCTCTGAAATGGGGGGCGAGGAAGCTTTCTTT.

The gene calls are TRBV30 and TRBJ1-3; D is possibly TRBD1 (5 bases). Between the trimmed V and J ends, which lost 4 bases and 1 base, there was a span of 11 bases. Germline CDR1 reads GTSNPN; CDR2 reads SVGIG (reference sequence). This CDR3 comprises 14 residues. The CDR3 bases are TGTGCCTGGACCCGACCAGGGTCTGGAAACACCATATATTTT. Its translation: CAWTRPGSGNTIYF.

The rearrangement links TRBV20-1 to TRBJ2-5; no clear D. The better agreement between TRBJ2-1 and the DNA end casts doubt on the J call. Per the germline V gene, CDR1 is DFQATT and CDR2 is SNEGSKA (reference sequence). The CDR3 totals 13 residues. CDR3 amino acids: CSAPIRTYNEQFF. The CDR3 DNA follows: TGCAGTGCCCCGATTCGAACCTACAATGAGCAGTTCTTC.

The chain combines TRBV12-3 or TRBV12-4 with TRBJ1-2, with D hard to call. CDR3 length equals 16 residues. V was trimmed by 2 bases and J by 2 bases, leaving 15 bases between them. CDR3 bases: TGTGCCAGCAGTTTATTCCTTAGAGCTGCAAACTATGGCTACACCTTC. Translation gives CASSLFLRAANYGYTF.

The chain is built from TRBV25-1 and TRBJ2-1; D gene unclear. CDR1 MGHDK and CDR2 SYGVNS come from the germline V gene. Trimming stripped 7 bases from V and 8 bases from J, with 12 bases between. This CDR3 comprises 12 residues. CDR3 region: CASTDRVDEQFF. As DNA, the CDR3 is TGTGCCAGCACCGATCGGGTAGATGAGCAGTTCTTC.

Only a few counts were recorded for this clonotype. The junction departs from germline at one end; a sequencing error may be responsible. The CDR3 protein is CASFRTGGAGDF. CDR3 DNA sequence: TGTGCCAGCTTCCGGACAGGGGGCGCCGGGGACTTC. The chain is built from TRBV28 and TRBJ2-7; 11 nucleotides agree with TRBD1. This CDR3 region has 12 residues. Germline values: CDR1 MDHEN, CDR2 SYDVKM.

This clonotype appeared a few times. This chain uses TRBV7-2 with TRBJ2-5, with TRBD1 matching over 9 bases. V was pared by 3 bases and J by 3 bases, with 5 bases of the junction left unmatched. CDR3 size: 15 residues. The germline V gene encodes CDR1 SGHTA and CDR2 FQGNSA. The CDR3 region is CASSLVGQGKETQYF. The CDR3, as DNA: TGTGCCAGCAGCTTGGTAGGACAGGGGAAAGAGACCCAGTACTTC.

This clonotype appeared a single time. The CDR3 region has the DNA TGTGCCAGCATCGAGGGACAGGCGAGGACACCCCTCCACTTT. Protein product: CASIEGQARTPLHF. The chain joins TRBV7-8 to TRBJ1-6; 8 bases are shared with TRBD1. The CDR3 sequence is 14 residues long. Germline V gene sequence: CDR1 SGHVS, CDR2 FQNEAQ. V was pared by 7 bases and J by 11 bases, with 10 bases of the junction left unmatched.

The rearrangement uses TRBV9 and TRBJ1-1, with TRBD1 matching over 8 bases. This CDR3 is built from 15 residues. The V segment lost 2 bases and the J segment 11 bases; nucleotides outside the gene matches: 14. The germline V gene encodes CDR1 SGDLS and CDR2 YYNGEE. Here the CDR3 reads CASSVADRVARLAFF. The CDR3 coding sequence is TGTGCCAGCAGCGTTGCGGACAGGGTGGCGAGGTTGGCTTTCTTT.

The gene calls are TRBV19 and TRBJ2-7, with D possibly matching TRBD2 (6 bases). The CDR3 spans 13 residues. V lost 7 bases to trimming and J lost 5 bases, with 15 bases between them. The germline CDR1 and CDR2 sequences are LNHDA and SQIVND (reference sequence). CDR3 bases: TGTGCCAGTAAGGTGGCGGGAAAGGACGAGCAGTACTTC. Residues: CASKVAGKDEQYF. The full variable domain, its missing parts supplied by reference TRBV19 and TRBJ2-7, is DGGITQSPKYLFRKEGQNVTLSCEQNLNHDAMYWYRQDPGQGLRLIYYSQIVNDFQKGDIAEGYSVSREKKESFPLTVTSAQKNPTAFYLCASKVAGKDEQYFGPGTRLTVT.

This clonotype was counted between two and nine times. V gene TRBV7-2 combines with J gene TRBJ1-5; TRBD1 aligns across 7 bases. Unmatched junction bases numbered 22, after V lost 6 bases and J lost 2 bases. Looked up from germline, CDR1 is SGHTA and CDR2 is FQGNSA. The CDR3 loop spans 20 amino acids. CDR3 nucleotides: TGTGCCAGCAGTTATGGGAACATCCAGACAGGGCTGCCAGGCAATCAGCCCCAGCATTTT. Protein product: CASSYGNIQTGLPGNQPQHF.

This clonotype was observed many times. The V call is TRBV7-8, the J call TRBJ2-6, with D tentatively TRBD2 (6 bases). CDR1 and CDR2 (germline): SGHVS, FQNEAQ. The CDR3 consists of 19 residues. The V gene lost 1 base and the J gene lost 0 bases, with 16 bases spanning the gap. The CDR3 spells CASSLGGVISSSGANVLTF. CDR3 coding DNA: TGTGCCAGCAGCTTAGGGGGGGTCATCTCTTCCTCTGGGGCCAACGTCCTGACTTTC. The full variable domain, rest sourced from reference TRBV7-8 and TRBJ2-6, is GAGVSQSPRYKVAKRGQDVALRCDPISGHVSLFWYQQALGQGPEFLTYFQNEAQLDKSGLPSDRFFAERPEGSVSTLKIQRTQQEDSAVYLCASSLGGVISSSGANVLTFGAGSRLTVL.

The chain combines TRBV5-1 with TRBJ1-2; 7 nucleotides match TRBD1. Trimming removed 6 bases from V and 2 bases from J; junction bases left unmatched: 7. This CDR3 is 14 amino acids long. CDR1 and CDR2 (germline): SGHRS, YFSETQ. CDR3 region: CASNSRDSNYGYTF. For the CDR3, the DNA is TGCGCCAGCAACTCCCGGGACAGCAACTATGGCTACACCTTC.

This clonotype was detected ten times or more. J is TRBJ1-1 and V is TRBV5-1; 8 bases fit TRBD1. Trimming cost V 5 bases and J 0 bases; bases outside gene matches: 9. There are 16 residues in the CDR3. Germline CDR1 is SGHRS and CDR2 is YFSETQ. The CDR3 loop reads CASRSGQENLNTEAFF. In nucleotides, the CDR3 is TGCGCCAGCAGGTCGGGACAGGAGAACTTGAACACTGAAGCTTTCTTT.

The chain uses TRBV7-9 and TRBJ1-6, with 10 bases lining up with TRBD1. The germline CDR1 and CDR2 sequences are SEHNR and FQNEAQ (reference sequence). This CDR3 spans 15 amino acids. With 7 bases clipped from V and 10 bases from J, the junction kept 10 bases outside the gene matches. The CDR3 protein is CASTTATGGRSPLHF. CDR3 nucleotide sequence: TGTGCCAGCACCACCGCGACAGGGGGCAGGTCACCCCTCCACTTT.

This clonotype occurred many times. CDR3 sequence: CASSLVGQGYEETQYF. The DNA for the CDR3 is TGTGCCAGCAGCTTAGTCGGCCAGGGGTACGAAGAGACCCAGTACTTC. This sequence joins TRBV7-2 and TRBJ2-5, with D maybe TRBD1 (6 bases). The CDR3 is 16 amino acids. Germline V CDR1 and CDR2: SGHTA, FQGNSA. The V end was cut by 1 base, the J end by 3 bases, with 15 bases between.

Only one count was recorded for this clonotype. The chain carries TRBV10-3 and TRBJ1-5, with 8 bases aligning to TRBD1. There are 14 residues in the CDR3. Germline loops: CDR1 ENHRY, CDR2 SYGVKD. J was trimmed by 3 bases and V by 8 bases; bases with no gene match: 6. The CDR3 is CAIRGTGINQPQHF. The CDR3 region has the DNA TGTGCCATCCGGGGGACAGGAATCAATCAGCCCCAGCATTTT.